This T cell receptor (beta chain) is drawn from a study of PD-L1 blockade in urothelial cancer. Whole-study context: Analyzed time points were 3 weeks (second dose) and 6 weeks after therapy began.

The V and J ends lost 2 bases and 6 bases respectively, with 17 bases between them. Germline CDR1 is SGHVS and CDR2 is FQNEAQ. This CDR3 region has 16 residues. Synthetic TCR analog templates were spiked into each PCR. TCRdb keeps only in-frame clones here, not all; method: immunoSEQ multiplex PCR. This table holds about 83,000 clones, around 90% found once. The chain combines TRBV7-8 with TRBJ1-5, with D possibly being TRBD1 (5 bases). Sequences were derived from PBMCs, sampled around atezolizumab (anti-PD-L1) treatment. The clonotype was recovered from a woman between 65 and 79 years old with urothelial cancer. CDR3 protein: CASSLRTGLTFQPQHF. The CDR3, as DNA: TGTGCCAGCAGCTTAAGAACAGGACTAACTTTTCAGCCCCAGCATTTT.